This entry concerns a single T cell receptor beta chain. Its target is not known. This record comes from a study of cytomegalovirus exposure and HLA in healthy donors. Study observations and caveats: Being productive about 87% or about 30% of the time was typical of most TCR beta V segments in an earlier analysis. A list of approximately 150 TCR beta chains associated with cytomegalovirus was given. On later analysis, the bulk of CMV-associated TCR beta chains appeared to be HLA-restricted.

The PCR ran on 60 Vbeta and 13 Jbeta primers. Generated by immunoSEQ multiplex PCR, the TCRdb table keeps only in-frame clones and is missing some. The repertoire shows 130,000 to 150,000 clones; the top ten hold 2% to 3%. Germline CDR1 SGHAT, CDR2 FQNNGV. V lost 5 bases, J lost 1 base, and 11 bases lay in between. There are 14 residues in the CDR3. The sequenced sample was PBMCs. The chain recombines TRBV11-2 with TRBJ1-2; a weak D match, TRBD1 (6 bases). The sequence derives from a man aged 35-49 years in good health and CMV-seronegative. The CDR3 DNA is TGTGCCAGCAGCCCTGACAGGAATAACTATGGCTACACCTTC. Translation gives CASSPDRNNYGYTF. Full variable domain (outside the CDR3, taken from reference TRBV11-2 and TRBJ1-2): EAGVAQSPRYKIIEKRQSVAFWCNPISGHATLYWYQQILGQGPKLLIQFQNNGVVDDSQLPKDRFSAERLKGVDSTLKIQPAKLEDSAVYLCASSPDRNNYGYTFGSGTRLTVV.